Sequencing of this T cell receptor (beta chain) was carried out in a study of T cell responses to AZD1222 COVID-19 vaccine. Only in-frame clones appear in the TCRdb table, and some are missing; sequencing was by immunoSEQ multiplex PCR. The sample gives about 69,000 clones, approximately 82% of which show up once; nearly 25% is in the top ten. The starting material was peripheral blood, obtained 28 days after the second AZD1222 dose. The origin of the receptors is an adult who received the AZD1222 COVID-19 vaccine.

CDR3 loop: CASSIKGNTEAFF. The CDR3 DNA reads as TGTGCCAGTAGTATTAAGGGGAACACTGAAGCTTTCTTT. The V call is TRBV19, the J call TRBJ1-1; D remains ambiguous. The CDR3 is made up of 13 amino acids. The V end lost 3 bases, the J end lost 1 base, and 6 bases lay between the germline ends. Germline assignment: CDR1 LNHDA and CDR2 SQIVND (reference sequence).